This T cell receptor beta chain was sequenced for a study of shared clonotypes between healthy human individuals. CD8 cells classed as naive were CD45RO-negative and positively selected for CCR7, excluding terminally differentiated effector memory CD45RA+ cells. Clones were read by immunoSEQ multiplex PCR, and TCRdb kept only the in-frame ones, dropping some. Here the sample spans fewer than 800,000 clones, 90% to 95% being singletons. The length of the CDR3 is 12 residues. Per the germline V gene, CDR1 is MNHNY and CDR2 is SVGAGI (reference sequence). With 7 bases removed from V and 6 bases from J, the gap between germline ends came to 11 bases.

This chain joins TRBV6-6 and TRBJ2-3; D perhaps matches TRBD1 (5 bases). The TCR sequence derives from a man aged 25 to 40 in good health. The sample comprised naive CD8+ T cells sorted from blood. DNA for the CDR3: TGTGCCAGCACCCAGGGATGGGATACGCAGTATTTT. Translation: CASTQGWDTQYF.